These T cell receptor beta chains were read from a single sample in a study of T-cell reconstitution after alpha-beta-depleted transplantation in children. One entry per CDR3 protein, called by TCRdb with MiXCR from the PCR reads. The sample records about half a million distinct CDR3 sequences, around 13% being singletons. The sequencing used PBMCs from the stem cell graft donor, collected from the stem cell graft. These receptor sequences come from a human donor who donated a stem cell graft to a child with combined immunodeficiency. The CDR3 runs from the conserved cysteine through the conserved F or W. The D gene is left open where the match is weak. Expanded clones get a size class; other rows say once, few or many, or leave the size out.

clone_size	v_call	j_call	d_call	cdr3_aa	cdr3_nt
few	TRBV7-9	TRBJ2-3	TRBD1	CASSLAMDRVADTQYF	TGTGCCAGCAGCTTAGCGATGGACAGGGTGGCAGATACGCAGTATTTT
.	TRBV5-1	TRBJ2-7	TRBD1	CASSRQGADYEQYF	TGCGCCAGCAGCAGACAGGGGGCTGACTACGAGCAGTACTTC
many	TRBV7-9	TRBJ2-1	.	CASSLGGTDKQFF	TGTGCCAGCAGCTTAGGGGGGACCGATAAGCAGTTCTTC
.	TRBV20-1	TRBJ1-2	TRBD1	CSAGTANYGYTF	TGCAGTGCTGGGACAGCTAACTATGGCTACACCTTC
few	TRBV20-1	TRBJ2-3	TRBD2	CSAASGARGDTQYF	TGCAGTGCCGCTTCTGGCGCGCGGGGGGATACGCAGTATTTT
few	TRBV4-3	TRBJ2-1	TRBD2	CASSHGSGTSVRLEQFF	TGCGCCAGCAGCCATGGATCCGGGACTAGCGTACGTCTGGAGCAGTTCTTC
few	TRBV12-3/TRBV12-4	TRBJ2-4	.	CASTLTSAKNIQYF	TGTGCCAGCACCCTAACTAGTGCCAAAAACATTCAGTACTTC
many	TRBV25-1	TRBJ2-3	TRBD1	CASNGQGAEDTQYF	TGTGCCAGCAACGGACAGGGGGCAGAAGATACGCAGTATTTT
many	TRBV29-1	TRBJ2-2	TRBD2	CSAGTTPSNTGELFF	TGCAGCGCCGGGACTACTCCCTCGAACACCGGGGAGCTGTTTTTT
many	TRBV24-1	TRBJ1-5	TRBD1	CATSGAATGQPQHF	TGTGCCACCAGTGGAGCCGCGACAGGGCAGCCCCAGCATTTT
.	TRBV7-9	TRBJ2-5	.	CASSLEIIWVETETQYF	TGTGCCAGCAGCTTAGAAATTATATGGGTAGAAACGGAGACCCAGTACTTC
many	TRBV20-1	TRBJ2-1	TRBD2	CSASPLAGPYNEQFF	TGCAGTGCTTCCCCGCTAGCGGGACCCTACAATGAGCAGTTCTTC
many	TRBV15	TRBJ1-1	.	CATSTLTGNRDTEAFF	TGTGCCACCAGCACCTTAACAGGGAACCGGGACACTGAAGCTTTCTTT
few	TRBV20-1	TRBJ2-7	TRBD2	CSASGLAGDFSSYEQYF	TGCAGTGCCTCGGGACTAGCGGGGGATTTTAGCTCCTACGAGCAGTACTTC
.	TRBV10-2	TRBJ1-2	.	CASSDRPTHWGYGYTF	TGCGCCAGCAGTGACCGCCCAACTCATTGGGGCTATGGCTACACCTTC
few	TRBV7-9	TRBJ1-4	TRBD1	CASSWRGQTNEKLFF	TGTGCCAGCAGCTGGCGGGGACAGACAAATGAAAAACTGTTTTTT
few	TRBV2	TRBJ2-3	.	CASSEVRGRTDTQYF	TGTGCCAGCAGTGAAGTTAGGGGACGGACAGATACGCAGTATTTT
.	TRBV30	TRBJ1-1	TRBD1	CAWSSGTAAFF	TGTGCCTGGAGTTCCGGGACAGCAGCTTTCTTT
many	TRBV6-5	TRBJ1-2	.	CASSSGVFYGYTF	TGTGCCAGCAGTTCGGGGGTTTTCTATGGCTACACCTTC
many	TRBV20-1	TRBJ2-1	.	CSASFRGLMNNEQFF	TGCAGTGCTAGTTTCCGTGGACTCATGAACAATGAGCAGTTCTTC
many	TRBV29-1	TRBJ2-1	.	CSVRGLRNDEQFF	TGCAGCGTCCGGGGACTCAGAAACGATGAGCAGTTCTTC
many	TRBV7-9	TRBJ2-5	.	CASSVRGQETQYF	TGTGCCAGCAGCGTGAGGGGGCAAGAGACCCAGTACTTC
many	TRBV29-1	TRBJ1-3	.	CSVEVPVSGNTIYF	TGCAGCGTTGAAGTGCCAGTCTCTGGAAACACCATATATTTT
.	TRBV6-5	TRBJ1-1	.	CASSSRRGNTEAFF	TGTGCCAGCAGTTCCCGCCGGGGGAACACTGAAGCTTTCTTT
few	TRBV4-3	TRBJ2-2	.	CASSLRAGQYTGELFF	TGCGCCAGCAGCCTCAGGGCGGGCCAATACACCGGGGAGCTGTTTTTT
many	TRBV20-1	TRBJ2-7	.	CSADTWRGSYEQYF	TGCAGTGCTGACACTTGGCGGGGCTCCTACGAGCAGTACTTC
few	TRBV9	TRBJ1-2	.	CASSTLSYGYTF	TGTGCCAGCAGCACCCTCTCCTATGGCTACACCTTC
.	TRBV7-2	TRBJ2-3	TRBD2	CASSLAFGRSSTDTQYF	TGTGCCAGCAGCTTAGCGTTCGGGAGGTCAAGCACAGATACGCAGTATTTT
.	TRBV6-5	TRBJ1-2	.	CASSYSALSIGYTF	TGTGCCAGCAGTTACTCGGCCCTGTCGATTGGCTACACCTTC
few	TRBV9	TRBJ2-1	TRBD2	CASSVDGGGHNEQFF	TGTGCCAGCAGCGTAGATGGCGGGGGGCACAATGAGCAGTTCTTC
few	TRBV6-2/TRBV6-3	TRBJ2-7	.	CASSQSTGYEQYF	TGTGCCAGCAGTCAAAGCACGGGCTACGAGCAGTACTTC
.	TRBV4-3	TRBJ2-1	TRBD2	CASSQGYRLAIDEQFF	TGCGCCAGCAGCCAGGGCTACCGACTAGCGATCGATGAGCAGTTCTTC
many	TRBV7-6	TRBJ2-1	TRBD2	CASSLRTSRIFYNEQFF	TGTGCCAGCAGCCTACGGACTAGCAGGATATTCTACAATGAGCAGTTCTTC
.	TRBV7-9	TRBJ2-5	TRBD1	CASSLAGTALQETQYF	TGTGCCAGCAGCTTAGCGGGGACAGCTCTGCAAGAGACCCAGTACTTC
.	TRBV6-2/TRBV6-3	TRBJ2-4	.	CASSYFRKASVLAKNIQYF	TGTGCCAGCAGTTACTTCCGAAAGGCTTCCGTGCTAGCCAAAAACATTCAGTACTTC
many	TRBV9	TRBJ2-1	.	CASSVVTGNEQFF	TGTGCCAGCAGCGTAGTCACAGGGAATGAGCAGTTCTTC
.	TRBV11-2	TRBJ2-3	.	CASSLVASGSSTDTQYF	TGTGCCAGCAGCTTAGTGGCGTCAGGCTCTAGCACAGATACGCAGTATTTT
.	TRBV27	TRBJ1-2	.	CASRAQTNYGYTF	TGTGCCAGCAGGGCGCAAACGAACTATGGCTACACCTTC
.	TRBV12-3/TRBV12-4	TRBJ2-7	.	CASSLPEAEQYF	TGTGCCAGCAGTTTACCCGAAGCCGAGCAGTACTTC
few	TRBV5-6	TRBJ2-2	.	CASSLPRGPFSGELFF	TGTGCCAGCAGCTTACCAAGGGGCCCATTCTCCGGGGAGCTGTTTTTT
.	TRBV5-1	TRBJ2-5	TRBD1	CASSVRDRGLETQYF	TGCGCCAGCAGCGTTCGCGACAGGGGACTGGAGACCCAGTACTTC
many	TRBV20-1	TRBJ2-1	.	CSARTTGSYNEQFF	TGCAGTGCTAGGACTACTGGCTCCTACAATGAGCAGTTCTTC
.	TRBV6-1	TRBJ2-2	TRBD2	CATLAGPLLSGELFF	TGTGCCACACTAGCGGGACCCCTTTTGTCCGGGGAGCTGTTTTTT
many	TRBV6-5	TRBJ1-4	.	CASRAGVGEKLFF	TGTGCCAGTAGGGCGGGGGTGGGTGAAAAACTGTTTTTT
few	TRBV29-1	TRBJ1-1	.	CSVGLGELEIVNTEAFF	TGCAGCGTCGGTCTCGGGGAACTGGAGATTGTGAACACTGAAGCTTTCTTT
many	TRBV28	TRBJ2-3	.	CASSPWNPSTDTQYF	TGTGCCAGCAGCCCCTGGAACCCTAGCACAGATACGCAGTATTTT
many	TRBV27	TRBJ2-2	.	CASSSGGRTGELFF	TGTGCCAGCAGTTCCGGGGGCAGGACCGGGGAGCTGTTTTTT
.	TRBV4-2	TRBJ2-7	.	CASSQRDGTYEQYF	TGTGCCAGCAGCCAAAGGGACGGCACCTACGAGCAGTACTTC
few	TRBV5-1	TRBJ2-1	.	CASSQTGTYNEQFF	TGCGCCAGCAGCCAGACAGGAACGTACAATGAGCAGTTCTTC
many	TRBV12-3/TRBV12-4	TRBJ2-1	TRBD1	CASSPATGKGLNEQFF	TGTGCCAGCAGTCCAGCGACAGGGAAGGGCTTAAATGAGCAGTTCTTC
few	TRBV27	TRBJ1-2	TRBD1	CASSYQGAQIYGYTF	TGTGCCAGCAGCTACCAGGGGGCGCAGATCTATGGCTACACCTTC
many	TRBV7-2	TRBJ2-7	.	CASSSRQGGYEQYF	TGTGCCAGCAGCTCTAGACAGGGAGGCTACGAGCAGTACTTC
.	TRBV7-9	TRBJ2-1	.	CASSLAMGGGTMQFF	TGTGCCAGCAGCTTAGCAATGGGAGGCGGGACCATGCAGTTCTTC
few	TRBV14	TRBJ2-7	.	CASSPPGHKAYEQYF	TGTGCCAGCAGCCCCCCGGGACACAAAGCCTACGAGCAGTACTTC
few	TRBV5-1	TRBJ2-7	TRBD2	CASSLFLTGTSGSYEQYF	TGCGCCAGCAGCTTGTTTTTAACGGGGACTAGCGGGAGTTACGAGCAGTACTTC
few	TRBV12-3/TRBV12-4	TRBJ2-3	TRBD2	CASSKRTSGGPSTDTQYF	TGTGCCAGCAGTAAGCGGACTAGCGGGGGGCCTAGCACAGATACGCAGTATTTT
.	TRBV12-3/TRBV12-4	TRBJ2-7	TRBD1	CASSTGTGGDEQYF	TGTGCCAGCAGTACCGGGACAGGGGGGGATGAGCAGTACTTC
many	TRBV4-3	TRBJ2-7	.	CASSQVGTYEQYF	TGCGCCAGCAGCCAAGTGGGAACCTACGAGCAGTACTTC
few	TRBV20-1	TRBJ1-4	.	CSATGHGHNEKLFF	TGCAGTGCGACGGGACACGGACATAATGAAAAACTGTTTTTT